Each of the 18 T cell receptor beta chains below was sequenced from the same sample in a study of T cell changes during pregnancy in multiple sclerosis. Using immunoSEQ multiplex PCR, the repertoire was profiled, and TCRdb retains in-frame clones only, with some absent. The table lists fewer than 85,000 clones, approximately 89% of them singletons, with 1.9% in the top ten. The sequenced sample was peripheral blood, obtained before pregnancy. These receptors were collected from a female donor with multiple sclerosis, enrolled in a pregnancy study.

This clone was found a few times. The CDR3 region has the DNA TGTGCCAGTAGTGCGGCCCTTAACCATGGAAATTCCCAAGAGACCCAGTACTTC. This translates into CASSAALNHGNSQETQYF. The chain has TRBV19 and TRBJ2-5; no definite D call. The germline V gene encodes CDR1 LNHDA and CDR2 SQIVND (reference sequence). Trimming removed 5 bases at V and 1 base at J, with 23 bases between. CDR3 length: 18 amino acids.

The chain carries TRBV10-1 and TRBJ2-5, with 14 bases aligning to TRBD2. After removal of 3 bases from V and 4 bases from J, the junction contained 7 bases not matched to a gene. The germline gives CDR1 WNHNN, CDR2 SYGVQD (reference sequence). This CDR3 comprises 17 residues. CDR3 region: CASSDRTSGGPRETQYF. The CDR3 DNA is TGCGCCAGCAGTGACCGGACTAGCGGGGGGCCCCGAGAGACCCAGTACTTC.

This clone was counted once. V and J are TRBV7-2 and TRBJ2-4; TRBD1 matches at 8 bases. CDR1 is SGHTA, CDR2 FQGNSA, per germline. V shed 5 bases, J shed 9 bases, and the junction held 6 bases outside the gene matches. The CDR3 runs 13 residues. As DNA, the CDR3 is TGTGCCAGCAGCCGTGAAACAGGGGGCATTCAGTACTTC. It yields the protein CASSRETGGIQYF.

The chain carries TRBV7-2 and TRBJ1-1, with D unclear. CDR3 length: 17 amino acids. Germline V gene sequence: CDR1 SGHTA, CDR2 FQGNSA. Trimming stripped 5 bases from V and 1 base from J, with 20 bases between. DNA for the CDR3: TGTGCCAGCAGCCCCCAATCGGGTGTAAGAGGGAACACTGAAGCTTTCTTT. The encoded protein is CASSPQSGVRGNTEAFF. The variable domain in full, completed from reference TRBV7-2 and TRBJ1-1, reads GAGVSQSPSNKVTEKGKDVELRCDPISGHTALYWYRQSLGQGLEFLIYFQGNSAPDKSGLPSDRFSAERTGGSVSTLTIQRTQQEDSAVYLCASSPQSGVRGNTEAFFGQGTRLTVV.

The rearrangement links TRBV6-5 to TRBJ1-5; a possible D gene is TRBD1 (5 bases). Looked up from germline, CDR1 is MNHEY and CDR2 is SVGAGI. The CDR3 spans 15 residues. V gave up 0 bases and J gave up 3 bases, with 9 bases separating them. CDR3 sequence: CASSYSGALNQPQHF. The CDR3 coding sequence is TGTGCCAGCAGTTACTCTGGGGCCCTCAATCAGCCCCAGCATTTT.

The chain carries TRBV27 and TRBJ1-5; possible D gene TRBD1, 5 bases. The CDR3 spans 17 residues. Germline V lookup: CDR1 MNHEY, CDR2 SMNVEV (reference sequence). V lost 3 bases and J lost 6, with 21 bases in between. CDR3 bases: TGTGCCAGCAGTTTTACGAACCAGGGCGCCACCAGTCAGCCCCAGCATTTT. Encoded protein: CASSFTNQGATSQPQHF.

The chain couples TRBV2 to TRBJ1-1, with D perhaps TRBD1 (5 bases). The CDR3 sequence is 14 residues long. The ends were cut back, 8 bases at V and 1 base at J, with 14 bases in the middle. Germline CDR1 SNHLY, CDR2 FYNNEI. The CDR3 loop is CASEQRGGNTEAFF. CDR3 DNA sequence: TGTGCCAGCGAACAAAGGGGAGGGAACACTGAAGCTTTCTTT.

The J gene is TRBJ2-7, the V gene TRBV11-2; TRBD1 aligns across 10 bases. The length of the CDR3 is 16 residues. Germline CDR1 reads SGHAT; CDR2 reads FQNNGV. V was clipped by 3 bases and J by 5 bases; unmatched bases: 10. The CDR3 is CASSFRPGQGLHEQYF. The CDR3 bases are TGTGCCAGCAGCTTTAGGCCGGGACAGGGGCTACACGAGCAGTACTTC.

The V call is TRBV7-3, the J call TRBJ1-2; perhaps TRBD1 as D (6 bases). The CDR3 length is 13 residues. V was trimmed by 2 bases and J by 8 bases, leaving 12 bases between them. Germline V gives CDR1 SGHTA, CDR2 FQGTGA. The CDR3 is CASSLEGGQGYTF. DNA for the CDR3: TGTGCCAGCAGCTTAGAGGGGGGGCAGGGCTACACCTTC. Full variable domain (missing parts from reference TRBV7-3 and TRBJ1-2): GAGVSQTPSNKVTEKGKYVELRCDPISGHTALYWYRQSLGQGPEFLIYFQGTGAADDSGLPNDRFFAVRPEGSVSTLKIQRTERGDSAVYLCASSLEGGQGYTFGSGTRLTVV.

The V call is TRBV2, the J call TRBJ1-1; D perhaps matches TRBD1 (5 bases). This CDR3 comprises 13 residues. The V gene lost 4 bases and the J gene lost 4 bases, with 10 bases spanning the gap. The germline V gene has CDR1 SNHLY and CDR2 FYNNEI. The CDR3 here is CASSASGGTEAFF. CDR3 DNA: TGTGCCAGCAGTGCGTCGGGGGGCACTGAAGCTTTCTTT.

The chain links TRBV4-3 to TRBJ2-3; perhaps TRBD2 as D (6 bases). Germline CDR1 reads LGHNA; CDR2 reads YSLEER. V lost 1 base and J 5 bases, leaving 19 bases between the germline ends. This CDR3 has 17 amino acids. The CDR3 DNA reads TGCGCCAGCAGCCAAGGTTTTGTAGCGGCCGCCGGAGATACGCAGTATTTT. Its translation is CASSQGFVAAAGDTQYF.

The rearrangement links TRBV5-4 to TRBJ1-2, with 9 nucleotides matching TRBD1. Germline-derived CDR1 and CDR2 are SGHNT and YYREEE (reference sequence). This CDR3 contains 13 residues. V gave up 3 bases and J gave up 7 bases; unmatched junction bases: 4. DNA of the CDR3: TGTGCCAGCAGCTCCCGGACAGGGGTTGGCTACACCTTC. Translation: CASSSRTGVGYTF.

The chain combines TRBV5-1 with TRBJ2-3; TRBD1 might be the D (6 bases). The germline CDR1 and CDR2 sequences are SGHRS and YFSETQ. The CDR3 sequence is 17 residues long. V shed 0 bases and J shed 1 base, with 15 bases lying between them. In DNA form, the CDR3 reads TGCGCCAGCAGCTTGGTTGGTGGTGGGGGCGGCACAGATACGCAGTATTTT. It encodes CASSLVGGGGGTDTQYF.

This chain connects TRBV28 to TRBJ2-3; weak D call: TRBD2 (7 bases). Trimming removed 6 bases at V and 6 bases at J, with 25 bases between. Germline V gene lookup returns CDR1 MDHEN and CDR2 SYDVKM. The CDR3 runs 17 residues. The CDR3 DNA follows: TGTGCCAGCAGCTGGAGAGGTGGGGGGGGCTCCGTGGATACGCAGTATTTT. It translates to CASSWRGGGGSVDTQYF.

The chain combines TRBV28 with TRBJ1-3, with D possibly being TRBD1 (6 bases). The CDR3 extends over 16 amino acids. V lost 4 bases and J 3 bases, leaving 16 bases between the germline ends. Germline V gives CDR1 MDHEN, CDR2 SYDVKM. CDR3 region: CASSSGGLGDGNTIYF. The CDR3 coding sequence is TGTGCCAGCAGTTCGGGGGGCCTGGGAGATGGAAACACCATATATTTT. The whole variable domain, filled in from reference TRBV28 and TRBJ1-3, reads DVKVTQSSRYLVKRTGEKVFLECVQDMDHENMFWYRQDPGLGLRLIYFSYDVKMKEKGDIPEGYSVSREKKERFSLILESASTNQTSMYLCASSSGGLGDGNTIYFGEGSWLTVV.

The chain uses TRBV29-1 and TRBJ1-2; D perhaps matches TRBD1 (6 bases). CDR3 length: 16 amino acids. V lost 0 bases, J lost 4 bases, and 18 bases lay in between. Germline CDR1 is SQVTM and CDR2 is ANQGSEA. This chain's CDR3 is CSVEDPGHPSVYGYTF. CDR3 in DNA: TGCAGCGTTGAAGATCCGGGACACCCGAGTGTCTATGGCTACACCTTC.

This clone was observed a handful of times. The gene calls are TRBV19 and TRBJ1-1; D remains ambiguous. The CDR3 runs to 14 residues. V was clipped by 7 bases and J by 0 bases, with 12 bases between them. The germline V gene has CDR1 LNHDA and CDR2 SQIVND (reference sequence). The CDR3 spells CASNQAGMNTEAFF. The CDR3 coding sequence is TGTGCCAGTAACCAAGCGGGGATGAACACTGAAGCTTTCTTT.

The gene calls are TRBV5-1 and TRBJ2-5; 7 nucleotides align to TRBD2. Germline V gene sequence: CDR1 SGHRS, CDR2 YFSETQ. The CDR3 contains 15 residues. The ends lost 9 bases at V and 2 bases at J; junction bases unmatched: 13. As DNA, the CDR3 is TGCGCCACAACGCTAGGCGGGGGTATACAAGAGACCCAGTACTTC. Translation gives CATTLGGGIQETQYF.